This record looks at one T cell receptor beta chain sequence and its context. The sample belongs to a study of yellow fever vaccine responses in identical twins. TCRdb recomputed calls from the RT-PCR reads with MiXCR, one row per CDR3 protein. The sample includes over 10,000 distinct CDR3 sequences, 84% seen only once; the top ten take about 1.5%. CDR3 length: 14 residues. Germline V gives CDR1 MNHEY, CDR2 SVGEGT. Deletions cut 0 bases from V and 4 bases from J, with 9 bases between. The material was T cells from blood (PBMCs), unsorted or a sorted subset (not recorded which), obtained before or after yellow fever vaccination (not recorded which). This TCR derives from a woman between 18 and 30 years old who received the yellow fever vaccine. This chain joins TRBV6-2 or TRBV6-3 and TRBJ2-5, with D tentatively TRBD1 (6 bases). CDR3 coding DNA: TGTGCCAGCAGTTACTCGAACAGGGTAGAGACCCAGTACTTC. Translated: CASSYSNRVETQYF.